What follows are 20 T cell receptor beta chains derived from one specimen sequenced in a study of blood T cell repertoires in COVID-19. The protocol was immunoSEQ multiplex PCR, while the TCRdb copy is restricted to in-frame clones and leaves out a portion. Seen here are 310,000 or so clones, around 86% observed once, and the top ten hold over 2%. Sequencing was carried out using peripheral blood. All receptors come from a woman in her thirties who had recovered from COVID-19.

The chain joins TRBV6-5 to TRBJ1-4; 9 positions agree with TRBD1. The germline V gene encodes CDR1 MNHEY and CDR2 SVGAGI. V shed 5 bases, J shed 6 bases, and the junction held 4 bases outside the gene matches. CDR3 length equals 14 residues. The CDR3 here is CASSTGQGDEKLFF. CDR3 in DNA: TGTGCCAGCAGTACGGGACAGGGAGATGAAAAACTGTTTTTT.

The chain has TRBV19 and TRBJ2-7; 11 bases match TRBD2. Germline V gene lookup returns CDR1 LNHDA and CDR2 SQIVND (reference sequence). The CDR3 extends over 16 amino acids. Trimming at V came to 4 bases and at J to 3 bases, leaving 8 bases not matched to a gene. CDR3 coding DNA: TGTGCCAGTAGTACCTCGCTAGCGGGAGGTAGCTACGAGCAGTACTTC. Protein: CASSTSLAGGSYEQYF.

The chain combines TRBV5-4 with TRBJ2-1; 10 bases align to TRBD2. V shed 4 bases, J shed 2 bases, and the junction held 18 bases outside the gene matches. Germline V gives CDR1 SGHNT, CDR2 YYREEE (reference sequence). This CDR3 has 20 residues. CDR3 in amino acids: CASSPIGSPAGGPTYNEQFF. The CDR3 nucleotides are TGTGCCAGCAGCCCAATAGGGTCACCAGCGGGAGGGCCCACCTACAATGAGCAGTTCTTC.

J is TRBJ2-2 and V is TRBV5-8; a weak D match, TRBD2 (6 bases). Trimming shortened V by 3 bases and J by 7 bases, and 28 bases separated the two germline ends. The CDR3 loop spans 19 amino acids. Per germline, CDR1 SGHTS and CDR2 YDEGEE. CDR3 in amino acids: CASSSLSLQPGVRSGELFF. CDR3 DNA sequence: TGTGCCAGCAGCTCCCTTTCCCTACAACCGGGAGTACGGAGCGGGGAGCTGTTTTTT.

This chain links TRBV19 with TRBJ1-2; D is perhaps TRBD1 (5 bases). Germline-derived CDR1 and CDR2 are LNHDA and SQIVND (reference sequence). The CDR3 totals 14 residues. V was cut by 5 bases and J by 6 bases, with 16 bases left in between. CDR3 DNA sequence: TGTGCCAGTAGTGTACAAACAGGTCTGGATGGCTACACCTTC. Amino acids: CASSVQTGLDGYTF.

CDR3 sequence (DNA): TGTGCCAGCAGCTTATGGTCACAGGCGAACACTGAAGCTTTCTTT. This gives the protein CASSLWSQANTEAFF. V gene TRBV7-9 combines with J gene TRBJ1-1, with a possible D match to TRBD1 (5 bases). Germline V CDR1 and CDR2: SEHNR, FQNEAQ (reference sequence). V lost 2 bases and J lost 1, with 11 bases in between. The CDR3 sequence is 15 residues long.

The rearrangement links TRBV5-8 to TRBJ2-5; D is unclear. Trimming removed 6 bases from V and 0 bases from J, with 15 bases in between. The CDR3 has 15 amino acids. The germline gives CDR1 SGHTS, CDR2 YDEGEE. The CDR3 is CASTSQQAYQETQYF. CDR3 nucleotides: TGTGCCAGCACCTCCCAGCAAGCGTACCAAGAGACCCAGTACTTC.

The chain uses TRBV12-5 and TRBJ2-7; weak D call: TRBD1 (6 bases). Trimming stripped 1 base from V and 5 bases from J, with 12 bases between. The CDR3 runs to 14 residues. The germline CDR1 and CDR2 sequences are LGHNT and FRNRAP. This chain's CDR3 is CASGLETGPHEQYF. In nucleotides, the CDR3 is TGTGCTAGTGGTTTGGAGACAGGCCCCCACGAGCAGTACTTC.

The CDR3 DNA follows: TGTGCCAGTAGTATAGGCGGGACGAACACTGAAGCTTTCTTT. Translating it yields CASSIGGTNTEAFF. The genes are TRBV19 and TRBJ1-1; D is perhaps TRBD1 (5 bases). Trimming removed 1 base from V and 1 base from J, with 7 bases in between. Germline V gene sequence: CDR1 LNHDA, CDR2 SQIVND (reference sequence). The CDR3 is 14 amino acids.

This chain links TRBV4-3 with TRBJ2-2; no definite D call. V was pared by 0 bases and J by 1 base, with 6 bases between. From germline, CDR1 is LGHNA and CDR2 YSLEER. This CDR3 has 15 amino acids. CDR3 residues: CASSQDGGNTGELFF. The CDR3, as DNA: TGCGCCAGCAGCCAAGATGGCGGGAACACCGGGGAGCTGTTTTTT.

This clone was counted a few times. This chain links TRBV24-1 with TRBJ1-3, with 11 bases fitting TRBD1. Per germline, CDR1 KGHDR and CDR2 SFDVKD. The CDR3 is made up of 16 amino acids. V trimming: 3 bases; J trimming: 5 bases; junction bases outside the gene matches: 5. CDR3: CATSDPGTGGRNTIYF. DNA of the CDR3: TGTGCCACCAGTGATCCTGGGACAGGGGGAAGAAACACCATATATTTT.

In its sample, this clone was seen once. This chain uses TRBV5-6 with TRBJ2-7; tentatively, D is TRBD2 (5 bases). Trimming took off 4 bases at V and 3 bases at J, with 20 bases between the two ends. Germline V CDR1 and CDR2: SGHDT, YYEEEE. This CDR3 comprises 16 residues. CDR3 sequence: CASSGLWETSNYEQYF. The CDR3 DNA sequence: TGTGCCAGCAGCGGCCTCTGGGAGACATCCAACTACGAGCAGTACTTC.

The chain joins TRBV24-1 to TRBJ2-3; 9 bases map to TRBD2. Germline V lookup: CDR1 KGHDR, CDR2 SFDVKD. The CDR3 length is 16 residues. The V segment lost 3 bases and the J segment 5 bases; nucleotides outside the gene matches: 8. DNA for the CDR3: TGTGCCACCAGTGATCCGCTGCTAGCGGGACTAGATACGCAGTATTTT. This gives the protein CATSDPLLAGLDTQYF.

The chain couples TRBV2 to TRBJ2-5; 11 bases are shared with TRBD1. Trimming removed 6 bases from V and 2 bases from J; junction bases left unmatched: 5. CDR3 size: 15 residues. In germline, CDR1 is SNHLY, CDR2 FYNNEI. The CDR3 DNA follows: TGTGCCAGCAGCGGGGACAGGGGGGGACAAGAGACCCAGTACTTC. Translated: CASSGDRGGQETQYF.

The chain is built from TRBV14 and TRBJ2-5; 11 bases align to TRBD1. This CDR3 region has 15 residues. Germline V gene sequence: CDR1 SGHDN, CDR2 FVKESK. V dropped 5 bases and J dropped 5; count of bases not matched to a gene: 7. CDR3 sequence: CASSVRTGGAETQYF. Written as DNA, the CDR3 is TGTGCCAGCAGCGTCCGGACAGGGGGCGCGGAGACCCAGTACTTC.

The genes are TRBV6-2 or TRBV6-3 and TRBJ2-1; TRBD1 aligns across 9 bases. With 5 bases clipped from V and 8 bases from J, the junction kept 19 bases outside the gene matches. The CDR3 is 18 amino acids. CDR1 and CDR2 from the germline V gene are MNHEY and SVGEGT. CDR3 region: CASSGFSPGQGIRYEQFF. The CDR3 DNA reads TGTGCCAGCAGTGGATTTAGCCCGGGACAGGGAATAAGATATGAGCAGTTCTTC.

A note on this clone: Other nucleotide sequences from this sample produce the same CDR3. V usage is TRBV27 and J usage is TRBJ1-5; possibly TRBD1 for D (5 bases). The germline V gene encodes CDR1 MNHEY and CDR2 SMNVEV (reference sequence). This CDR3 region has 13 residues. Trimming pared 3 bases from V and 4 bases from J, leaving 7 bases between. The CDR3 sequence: CASSFTGNQPQHF. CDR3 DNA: TGTGCCAGCAGTTTTACAGGTAATCAGCCCCAGCATTTT.

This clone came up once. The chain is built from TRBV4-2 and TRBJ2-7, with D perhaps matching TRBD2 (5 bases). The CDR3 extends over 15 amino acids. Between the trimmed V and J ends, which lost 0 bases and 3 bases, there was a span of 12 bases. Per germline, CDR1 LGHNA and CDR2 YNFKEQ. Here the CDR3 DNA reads TGTGCCAGCAGCCAAGAGATAGCGCCGAACTACGAGCAGTACTTC. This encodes CASSQEIAPNYEQYF.

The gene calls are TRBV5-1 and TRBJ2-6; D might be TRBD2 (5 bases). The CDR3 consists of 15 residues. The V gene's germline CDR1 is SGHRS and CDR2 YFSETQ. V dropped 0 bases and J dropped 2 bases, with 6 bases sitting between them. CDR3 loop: CASSLEAAGANVLTF. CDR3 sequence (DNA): TGCGCCAGCAGCTTGGAAGCGGCTGGGGCCAACGTCCTGACTTTC.

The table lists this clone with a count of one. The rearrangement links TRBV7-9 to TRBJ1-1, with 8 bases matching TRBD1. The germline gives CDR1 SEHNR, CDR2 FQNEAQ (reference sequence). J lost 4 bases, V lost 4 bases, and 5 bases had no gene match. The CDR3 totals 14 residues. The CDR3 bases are TGTGCCAGCAGCTCACGACAGGGGAGCACTGAAGCTTTCTTT. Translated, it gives CASSSRQGSTEAFF.